One sample yielded the 11 T cell receptor beta chains listed below, sequenced in a study of T cell responses to AZD1222 COVID-19 vaccine. Measured with immunoSEQ multiplex PCR; TCRdb has only the in-frame clones, and not every one. The table lists 250,000 to 300,000 clones, almost 95% of them singletons. The source material was peripheral blood, sampled 28 days after the second AZD1222 dose. The origin of the receptors is an adult who received the AZD1222 COVID-19 vaccine.

The CDR3, as DNA: TGTGCCACCAGCAGAGATCCCCTTTCGGACACTGAAGCTTTCTTT. Amino acid sequence: CATSRDPLSDTEAFF. The V gene is TRBV15, the J gene TRBJ1-1; D is ambiguous. The V gene lost 0 bases and the J gene lost 3 bases, with 11 bases spanning the gap. CDR3 length: 15 amino acids. Germline CDR1 LNHNV, CDR2 YYDKDF (reference sequence). Full variable domain (rest looked up from reference TRBV15 and TRBJ1-1): DAMVIQNPRYQVTQFGKPVTLSCSQTLNHNVMYWYQQKSSQAPKLLFHYYDKDFNNEADTPDNFQSRRPNTSFCFLDIRSPGLGDTAMYLCATSRDPLSDTEAFFGQGTRLTVV.

The V and J genes are TRBV5-4 and TRBJ2-7; D possibly corresponds to TRBD2 (6 bases). Trimming removed 2 bases at V and 7 bases at J, with 19 bases between. Germline V gene sequence: CDR1 SGHNT, CDR2 YYREEE (reference sequence). This CDR3 contains 15 residues. The CDR3 DNA is TGTGCCAGCAGCTTACGTGATAGCGGTCCGGGGGAGCAGTACTTC. This codes for CASSLRDSGPGEQYF.

V is TRBV5-1 and J is TRBJ2-2; weak D call: TRBD1 (5 bases). Germline V gene lookup returns CDR1 SGHRS and CDR2 YFSETQ. The CDR3 contains 16 residues. Trimming removed 4 bases from V and 0 bases from J, with 13 bases in between. CDR3 nucleotide sequence: TGCGCCAGCAGCCAAGGACACAACGCGAACACCGGGGAGCTGTTTTTT. Translated: CASSQGHNANTGELFF.

The chain uses TRBV3-1 (or the pseudogene TRBV3-2) and TRBJ2-7; no definite D call. This CDR3 region has 11 residues. The V end lost 5 bases, the J end lost 4 bases, and 6 bases lay between the germline ends. Germline V gives CDR1 LGHDT, CDR2 YNNKEL (reference sequence). The CDR3 loop is CASSGRYEQYF. In nucleotides, the CDR3 is TGTGCCAGCAGCGGCAGGTACGAGCAGTACTTC.

This chain joins TRBV7-6 and TRBJ1-2; 7 bases align to TRBD1. V shed 5 bases, J shed 7 bases, and the junction held 19 bases outside the gene matches. The CDR3 loop spans 17 amino acids. Germline-derived CDR1 and CDR2 are SGHVS and FNYEAQ. The CDR3 DNA reads TGTGCCAGCAGCCCCCGGCTAATGGGACAGACGTTTCGTGGCTACACCTTC. Residues: CASSPRLMGQTFRGYTF.

The V call is TRBV14, the J call TRBJ1-1; D call uncertain. Looked up from germline, CDR1 is SGHDN and CDR2 is FVKESK. The V gene lost 2 bases and the J gene lost 2 bases, with 6 bases spanning the gap. This CDR3 comprises 13 residues. The CDR3 nucleotides read TGTGCCAGCAGCCAATGGAAAAACACTGAAGCTTTCTTT. Translated, it gives CASSQWKNTEAFF. The whole variable domain, filled in from reference TRBV14 and TRBJ1-1, reads EAGVTQFPSHSVIEKGQTVTLRCDPISGHDNLYWYRRVMGKEIKFLLHFVKESKQDESGMPNNRFLAERTGGTYSTLKVQPAELEDSGVYFCASSQWKNTEAFFGQGTRLTVV.

The count of this clone is one. This CDR3 is CASSKFPPWDRGHYEQYF. DNA for the CDR3: TGTGCCAGCAGCAAGTTTCCCCCTTGGGACAGGGGGCACTACGAGCAGTACTTC. The J gene is TRBJ2-7, the V gene TRBV21-1; the table's D call, TRBD1, was not checked against the DNA. TRBV21-1 has pseudogene status. The CDR3 is made up of 18 amino acids.

The chain joins TRBV27 to TRBJ2-1; D is unresolved. This CDR3 spans 16 amino acids. The ends were cut back, 2 bases at V and 5 bases at J, with 16 bases in the middle. The germline V gene has CDR1 MNHEY and CDR2 SMNVEV (reference sequence). The chain's CDR3 is CASSLVDLRTNNEQFF. For the CDR3, the DNA is TGTGCCAGCAGTTTAGTAGATCTCAGGACCAACAATGAGCAGTTCTTC.

The V gene is TRBV2, the J gene TRBJ1-5, with 8 bases matching TRBD1. The CDR3 has 15 amino acids. V was pared by 5 bases and J by 2 bases, with 5 bases of the junction left unmatched. CDR1 is SNHLY, CDR2 FYNNEI, per germline. CDR3 sequence: CASSTDRGGNQPQHF. In nucleotides, the CDR3 is TGTGCCAGCAGTACTGACAGGGGAGGCAATCAGCCCCAGCATTTT.

The chain recombines TRBV9 with TRBJ2-5, with 7 bases aligning to TRBD1. The CDR3 has 15 amino acids. The V gene's germline CDR1 is SGDLS and CDR2 YYNGEE. The J segment lost 3 bases and the V segment lost 2 bases, leaving 7 bases of the junction unmatched. As DNA, the CDR3 is TGTGCCAGCAGCGTTGAGGGGGCGCGGGAAGAGACCCAGTACTTC. It is translated as CASSVEGAREETQYF.

This rearrangement joins TRBV5-4 to TRBJ2-5; TRBD1 might be the D (6 bases). Between the trimmed V and J ends, which lost 5 bases and 1 base, there was a span of 15 bases. CDR3 size: 15 residues. The germline gives CDR1 SGHNT, CDR2 YYREEE (reference sequence). The CDR3 nucleotides read TGTGCCAGCAGTCCCCGGGACACCACCCAAGAGACCCAGTACTTC. It codes for CASSPRDTTQETQYF.